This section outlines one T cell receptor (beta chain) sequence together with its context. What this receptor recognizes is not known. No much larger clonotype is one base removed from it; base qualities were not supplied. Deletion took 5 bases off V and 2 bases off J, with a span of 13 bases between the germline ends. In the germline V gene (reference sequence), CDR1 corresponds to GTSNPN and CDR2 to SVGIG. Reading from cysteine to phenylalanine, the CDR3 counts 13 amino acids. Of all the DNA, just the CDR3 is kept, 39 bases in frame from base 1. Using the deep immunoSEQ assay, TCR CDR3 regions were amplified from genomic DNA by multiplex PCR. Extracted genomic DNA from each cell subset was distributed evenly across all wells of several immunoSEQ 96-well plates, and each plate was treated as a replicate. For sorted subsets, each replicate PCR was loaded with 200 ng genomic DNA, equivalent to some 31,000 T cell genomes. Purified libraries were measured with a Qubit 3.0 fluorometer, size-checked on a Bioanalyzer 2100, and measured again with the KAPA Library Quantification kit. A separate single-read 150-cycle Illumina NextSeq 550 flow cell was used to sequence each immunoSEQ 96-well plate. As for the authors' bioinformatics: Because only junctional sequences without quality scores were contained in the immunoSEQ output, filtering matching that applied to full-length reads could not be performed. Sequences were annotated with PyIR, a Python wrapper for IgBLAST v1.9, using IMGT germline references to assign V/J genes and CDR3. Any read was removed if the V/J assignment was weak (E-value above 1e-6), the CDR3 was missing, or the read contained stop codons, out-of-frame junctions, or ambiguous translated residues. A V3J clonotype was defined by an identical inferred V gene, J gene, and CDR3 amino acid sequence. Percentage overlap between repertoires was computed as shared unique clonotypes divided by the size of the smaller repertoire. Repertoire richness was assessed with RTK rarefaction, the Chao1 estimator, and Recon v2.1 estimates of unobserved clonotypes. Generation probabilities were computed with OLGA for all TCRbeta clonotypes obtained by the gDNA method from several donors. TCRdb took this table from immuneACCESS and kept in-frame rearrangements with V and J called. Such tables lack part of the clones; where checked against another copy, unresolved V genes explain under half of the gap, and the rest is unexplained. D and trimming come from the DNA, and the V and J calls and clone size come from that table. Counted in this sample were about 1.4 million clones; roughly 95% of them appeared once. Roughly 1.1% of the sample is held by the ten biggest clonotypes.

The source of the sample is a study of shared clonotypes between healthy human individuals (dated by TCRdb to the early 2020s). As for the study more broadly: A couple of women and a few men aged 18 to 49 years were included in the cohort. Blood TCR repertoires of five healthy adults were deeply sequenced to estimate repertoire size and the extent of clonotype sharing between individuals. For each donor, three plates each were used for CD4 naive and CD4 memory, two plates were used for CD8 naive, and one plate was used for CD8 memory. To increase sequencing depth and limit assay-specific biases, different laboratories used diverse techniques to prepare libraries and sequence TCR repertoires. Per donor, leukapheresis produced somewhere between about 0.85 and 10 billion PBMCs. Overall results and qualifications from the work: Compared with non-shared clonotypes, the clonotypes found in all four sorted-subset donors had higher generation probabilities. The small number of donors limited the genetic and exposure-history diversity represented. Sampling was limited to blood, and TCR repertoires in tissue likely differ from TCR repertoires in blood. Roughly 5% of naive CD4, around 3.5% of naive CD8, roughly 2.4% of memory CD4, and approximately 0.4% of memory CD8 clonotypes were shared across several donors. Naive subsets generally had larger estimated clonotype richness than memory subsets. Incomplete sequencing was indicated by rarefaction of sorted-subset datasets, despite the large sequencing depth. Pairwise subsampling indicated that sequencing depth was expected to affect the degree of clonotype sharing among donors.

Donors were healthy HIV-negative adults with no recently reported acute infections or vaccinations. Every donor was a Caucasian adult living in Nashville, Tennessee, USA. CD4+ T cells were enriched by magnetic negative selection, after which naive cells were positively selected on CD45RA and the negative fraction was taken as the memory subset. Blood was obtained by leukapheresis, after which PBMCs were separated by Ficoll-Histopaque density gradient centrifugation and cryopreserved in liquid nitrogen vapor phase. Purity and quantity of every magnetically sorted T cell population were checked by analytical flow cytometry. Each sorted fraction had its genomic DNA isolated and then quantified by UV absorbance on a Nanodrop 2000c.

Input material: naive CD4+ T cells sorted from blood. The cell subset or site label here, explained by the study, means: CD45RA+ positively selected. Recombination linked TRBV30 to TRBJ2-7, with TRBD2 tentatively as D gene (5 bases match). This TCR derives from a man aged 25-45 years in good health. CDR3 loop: CAWGRFGAYEQYF. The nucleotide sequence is TGTGCCTGGGGCAGATTCGGGGCCTACGAGCAGTACTTC.